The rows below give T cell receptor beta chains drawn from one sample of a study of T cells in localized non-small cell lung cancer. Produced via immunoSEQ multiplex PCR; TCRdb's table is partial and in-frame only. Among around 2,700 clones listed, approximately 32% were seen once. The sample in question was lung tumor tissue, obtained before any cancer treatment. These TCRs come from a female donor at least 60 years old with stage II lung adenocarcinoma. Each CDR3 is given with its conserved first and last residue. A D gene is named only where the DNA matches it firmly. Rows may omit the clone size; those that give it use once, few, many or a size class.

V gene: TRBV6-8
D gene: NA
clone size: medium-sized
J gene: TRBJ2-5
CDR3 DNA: TGTGCCAGCAGAGTATCACCCTTAGAGACCCAGTACTTC
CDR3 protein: CASRVSPLETQYF

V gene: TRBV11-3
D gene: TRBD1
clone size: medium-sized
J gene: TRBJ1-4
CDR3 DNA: TGTGCCAGCAGCTTGGGACAGGGGTACGAAAAACTGTTTTTT
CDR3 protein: CASSLGQGYEKLFF

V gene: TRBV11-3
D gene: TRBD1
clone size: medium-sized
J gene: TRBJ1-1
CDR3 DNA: TGTGCCAGCAGCTCCATTTCCGGGACAGACAGTCTCTTAAGGACTGAAGCTTTCTTT
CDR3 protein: CASSSISGTDSLLRTEAFF

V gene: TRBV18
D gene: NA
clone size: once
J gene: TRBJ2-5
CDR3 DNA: TGTGCCAGCTCAGCCCGGGCCCAAGAGACCCAGTACTTC
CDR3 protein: CASSARAQETQYF

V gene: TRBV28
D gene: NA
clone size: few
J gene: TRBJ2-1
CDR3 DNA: TGTGCCAGCAGTTTCACAGGGCGAGGATACAATGAGCAGTTCTTC
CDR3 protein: CASSFTGRGYNEQFF

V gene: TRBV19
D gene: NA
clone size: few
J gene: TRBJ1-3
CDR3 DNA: TGTGCCAGTAGTTCAGTCTCTGGAAACACCATATATTTT
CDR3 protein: CASSSVSGNTIYF

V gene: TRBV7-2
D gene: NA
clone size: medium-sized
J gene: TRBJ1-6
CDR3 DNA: TGTGCCAGCAGCTGGGGGGACAATTCACCCCTCCACTTT
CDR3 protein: CASSWGDNSPLHF

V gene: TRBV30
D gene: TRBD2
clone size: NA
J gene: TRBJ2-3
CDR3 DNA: TGTGCCTGGAGTGTTCTGGCGGGAGAGAGGGGCACAGATACGCAGTATTTT
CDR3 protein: CAWSVLAGERGTDTQYF

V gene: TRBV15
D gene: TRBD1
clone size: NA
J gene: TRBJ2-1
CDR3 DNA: TGTGCCACCAGCAGAGAAGCCGGGACAGGGGACAATGAGCAGTTCTTC
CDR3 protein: CATSREAGTGDNEQFF

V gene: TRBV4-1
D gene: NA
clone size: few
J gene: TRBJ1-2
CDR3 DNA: TGCGCCAGCAGCCAAGGGACAGTAGGGTATGGCTACACCTTC
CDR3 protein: CASSQGTVGYGYTF

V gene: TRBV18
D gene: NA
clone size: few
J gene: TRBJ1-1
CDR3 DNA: TGTGCCAGCTCACCGGGAAGAGCTGAAGCTTTCTTT
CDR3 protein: CASSPGRAEAFF

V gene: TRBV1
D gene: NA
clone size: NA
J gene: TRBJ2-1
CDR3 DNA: TGCGCCAGCAGCCAAGCGCTAGCGGAGGAGAAGCAGTTCTTC
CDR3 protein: CASSQALAEEKQFF

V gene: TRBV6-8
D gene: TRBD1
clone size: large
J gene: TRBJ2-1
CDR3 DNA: TGTGCCAGCAAGAAGGGGGCAGGGGGCGAGAATGAGCAGTTCTTC
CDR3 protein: CASKKGAGGENEQFF

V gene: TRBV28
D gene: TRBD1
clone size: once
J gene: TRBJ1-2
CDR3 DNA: TGTGCCAGCCGGATTACCACTCAGGGGGGAAGTGGAGGCTACACCTTC
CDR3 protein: CASRITTQGGSGGYTF

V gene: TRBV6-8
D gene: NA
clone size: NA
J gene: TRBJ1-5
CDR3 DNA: TGTGCCAGCAGATATACGACAGGACAGAATCAGCCCCAGCATTTT
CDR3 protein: CASRYTTGQNQPQHF

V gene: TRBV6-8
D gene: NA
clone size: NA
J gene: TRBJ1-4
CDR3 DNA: TGTGCCACCCTGAACCCGTCAACTAATGAAAAACTGTTTTTT
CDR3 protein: CATLNPSTNEKLFF

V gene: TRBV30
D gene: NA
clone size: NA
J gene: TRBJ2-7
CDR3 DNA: TGTGCCTGGAGTGCTAGCTATTACGAGCAGTACTTC
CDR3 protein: CAWSASYYEQYF

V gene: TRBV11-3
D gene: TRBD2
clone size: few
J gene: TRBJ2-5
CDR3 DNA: TGTGCCAGCAGCCAAGTGGGGACTAGCGGGAGGGAAGGTGAGACCCAGTACTTC
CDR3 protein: CASSQVGTSGREGETQYF

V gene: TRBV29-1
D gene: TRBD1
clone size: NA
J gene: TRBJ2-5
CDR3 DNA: TGCAGCGTTGGTAGAGGGGGCGGAGTCTTCCCAGAGACCCAGTACTTC
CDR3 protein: CSVGRGGGVFPETQYF

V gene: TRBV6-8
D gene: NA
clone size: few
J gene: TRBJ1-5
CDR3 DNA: TGTGCCAGCAGTTACTCTCTGGGCAATCAGCCCCAGCATTTT
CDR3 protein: CASSYSLGNQPQHF

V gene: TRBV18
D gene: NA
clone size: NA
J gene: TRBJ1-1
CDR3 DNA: TGTGCCAGCTCACGGGGTTCACACATGAACACTGAAGCTTTCTTT
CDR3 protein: CASSRGSHMNTEAFF

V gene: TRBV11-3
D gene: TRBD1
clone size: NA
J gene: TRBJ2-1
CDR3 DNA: TGTGCCAGCAGCTTAGGCCGGGACAGGGGAGGAAATGAGCAGTTCTTC
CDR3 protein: CASSLGRDRGGNEQFF

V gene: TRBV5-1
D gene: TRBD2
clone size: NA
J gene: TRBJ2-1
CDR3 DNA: TGCGCCAGCAGCTTGGAGTCTAGCGGGATAACCAATGAGCAGTTCTTC
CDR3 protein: CASSLESSGITNEQFF

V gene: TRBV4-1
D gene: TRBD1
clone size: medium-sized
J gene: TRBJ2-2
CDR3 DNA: TGCGCCAGCAGCCAAGACAGGGGGAACGCGAACACCGGGGAGCTGTTTTTT
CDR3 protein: CASSQDRGNANTGELFF

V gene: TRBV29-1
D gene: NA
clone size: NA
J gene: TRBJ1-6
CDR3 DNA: TGCAGCGTTGGTCCAGGGGAAGGACCCCTCCACTTT
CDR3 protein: CSVGPGEGPLHF

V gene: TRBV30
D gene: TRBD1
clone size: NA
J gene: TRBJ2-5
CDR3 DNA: TGTGCCTGGAGTTTCCCGGGACAGGGCGGAGAGACCCAGTACTTC
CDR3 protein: CAWSFPGQGGETQYF

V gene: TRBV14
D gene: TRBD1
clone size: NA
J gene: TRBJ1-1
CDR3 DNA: TGTGCCAGCAGCCAATCCAGGGGGCGGAGAACTGAAGCTTTCTTT
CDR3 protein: CASSQSRGRRTEAFF

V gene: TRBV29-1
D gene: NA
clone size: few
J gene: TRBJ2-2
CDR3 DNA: TGCAGCGGAGGGGGATTGGCCGGGGAGCTGTTTTTT
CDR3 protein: CSGGGLAGELFF

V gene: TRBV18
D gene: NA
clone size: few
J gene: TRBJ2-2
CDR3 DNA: TGTGCCAGCACCCGACGAAACACCGGGGAGCTGTTTTTT
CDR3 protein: CASTRRNTGELFF

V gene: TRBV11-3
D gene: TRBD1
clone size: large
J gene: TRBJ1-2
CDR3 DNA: TGTGCCAGCAGCTATTATCCCGGGACAGGGGGCGATGGCTACACCTTC
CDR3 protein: CASSYYPGTGGDGYTF

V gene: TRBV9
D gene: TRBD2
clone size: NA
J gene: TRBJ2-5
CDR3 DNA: TGTGCCAGCAGCGTAGAGGGGAGGGGGACCCAGTACTTC
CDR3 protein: CASSVEGRGTQYF

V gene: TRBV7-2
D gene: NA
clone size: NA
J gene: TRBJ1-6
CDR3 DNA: TGTGCCAGCAGCTCCGATGGGCCTTCACCCCTCCACTTT
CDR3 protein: CASSSDGPSPLHF

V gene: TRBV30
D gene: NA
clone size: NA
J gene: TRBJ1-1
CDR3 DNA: TGTGCCTGGAGTCCCCGATCTGAAGCTTTCTTT
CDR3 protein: CAWSPRSEAFF

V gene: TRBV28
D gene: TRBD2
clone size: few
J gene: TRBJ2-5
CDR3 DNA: TGTGCCAGCAGTTCCCTAGCGGGGGGTCAAGAGACCCAGTACTTC
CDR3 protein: CASSSLAGGQETQYF

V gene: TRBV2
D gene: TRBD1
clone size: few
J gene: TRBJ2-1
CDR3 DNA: TGTGCCAGCAGCCACCGGGACAGACCCACCTACAATGAGCAGTTCTTC
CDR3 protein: CASSHRDRPTYNEQFF